The clone carrying this T cell receptor (beta chain) has only a few counts. Its target is unknown. Exclusion of a patient followed from autoimmune disease history or systemic immunosuppression. Data came from immunoSEQ multiplex PCR; TCRdb stores just in-frame clones and leaves some out. The sample consists of around 64,000 clones, about four fifths of them appearing once. Trimming at V came to 0 bases and at J to 5 bases, leaving 6 bases not matched to a gene. The germline V gene has CDR1 MNHEY and CDR2 SVGAGI. This CDR3 comprises 15 residues. The sample belongs to a study of OX40 agonist ivuxolimab in advanced cancers. Study at large: Prior anti-PD-1, anti-PD-L1 or anti-CTLA-4 therapy did not bar entry, and more than 35% had some.

Overall study findings and caveats: CD8+ T cells averaged more expanded clones than CD4+. Undetermined was the antigen specificity of the expanded peripheral T cells.

The material sequenced was CD4+ or CD8+ T cells sorted from blood, taken in a trial of the OX40 agonist ivuxolimab. The chain joins TRBV6-5 to TRBJ1-1, with TRBD1 matching over 7 bases. This clonotype was sampled from an adult with an advanced solid tumor such as melanoma, head and neck, liver or kidney cancer. DNA for the CDR3: TGTGCCAGCAGTTACTCCCGAGGGGGCAGGACTGAAGCTTTCTTT. This gives the protein CASSYSRGGRTEAFF.